The next 17 T cell receptor beta chains were all read from a single sample in a study of blood T cell repertoires in COVID-19. The table came from immunoSEQ multiplex PCR; TCRdb's copy has only in-frame clones and leaves some out. This sample has about 200,000 clones, with around 85% found just once. Sequencing was done on a sample of peripheral blood. Receptor source: a man in his fifties or sixties with acute or convalescent COVID-19.

This rearrangement joins TRBV4-3 to TRBJ2-1; a possible D gene is TRBD2 (5 bases). Germline-derived CDR1 and CDR2 are LGHNA and YSLEER. The V gene lost 0 bases and the J gene lost 8 bases, with 14 bases spanning the gap. This CDR3 contains 15 residues. CDR3 DNA: TGCGCCAGCAGCCAAGAAGTTTTGAGGGCGGATGAGCAGTTCTTC. This translates into CASSQEVLRADEQFF.

This sequence joins TRBV28 and TRBJ2-1, with 9 nucleotides matching TRBD2. CDR1 MDHEN and CDR2 SYDVKM come from the germline V gene. Trimming at V came to 7 bases and at J to 4 bases, leaving 14 bases not matched to a gene. The CDR3 loop spans 17 amino acids. CDR3 loop: CASKGGLAMLFYNEQFF. CDR3 DNA: TGTGCCAGCAAAGGAGGACTAGCGATGCTGTTTTACAATGAGCAGTTCTTC.

V usage is TRBV9 and J usage is TRBJ2-7, with D perhaps TRBD2 (9 bases). The germline V gene encodes CDR1 SGDLS and CDR2 YYNGEE. The CDR3 spans 17 residues. Trimming stripped 4 bases from V and 3 bases from J, with 23 bases between. The CDR3 spells CASSPQGASGTDYEQYF. The CDR3, as DNA: TGTGCCAGCAGCCCTCAGGGGGCTAGCGGGACTGACTACGAGCAGTACTTC.

V gene TRBV5-6 combines with J gene TRBJ2-5; TRBD1 agrees at 8 bases. Unmatched junction bases numbered 2, after V lost 3 bases and J lost 4 bases. CDR1 and CDR2 (germline): SGHDT, YYEEEE. CDR3 length: 13 residues. The CDR3 DNA follows: TGTGCCAGCAGCTGGACAGGGAGAGAGACCCAGTACTTC. Translated: CASSWTGRETQYF. The variable domain in full, with the rest retrieved from reference TRBV5-6 and TRBJ2-5, is DAGVTQSPTHLIKTRGQQVTLRCSPKSGHDTVSWYQQALGQGPQFIFQYYEEEERQRGNFPDRFSGHQFPNYSSELNVNALLLGDSALYLCASSWTGRETQYFGPGTRLLVL.

The V call is TRBV7-6, the J call TRBJ2-5, with D possibly being TRBD1 (6 bases). This CDR3 spans 15 amino acids. CDR1 and CDR2 from the germline V gene are SGHVS and FNYEAQ. V was pared by 3 bases and J by 4 bases, with 15 bases between. This CDR3 is CASSFGTPGVETQYF. The DNA for the CDR3 is TGTGCCAGCAGCTTCGGGACACCCGGGGTAGAGACCCAGTACTTC.

The V gene is TRBV9, the J gene TRBJ2-3, with 7 bases fitting TRBD1. CDR1 is SGDLS, CDR2 YYNGEE, per germline. The CDR3 is made up of 14 amino acids. Trimming at V came to 1 base and at J to 3 bases, leaving 2 bases not matched to a gene. CDR3: CASSVSRGTDTQYF. Written as DNA, the CDR3 is TGTGCCAGCAGCGTAAGCAGGGGGACAGATACGCAGTATTTT.

This clone is a singleton in its sample. This sequence joins TRBV7-2 and TRBJ2-1; 9 bases are a match to TRBD2. The V gene end was trimmed by 5 bases and the J gene end by 8 bases; junction bases not matched to a gene: 7. Germline CDR1 is SGHTA and CDR2 is FQGNSA. The CDR3 spans 14 residues. CDR3 bases: TGTGCCAGCAGCCCGGGGCGGGGGGGGTATGAGCAGTTCTTC. As protein: CASSPGRGGYEQFF.

This rearrangement joins TRBV5-4 to TRBJ2-7; D gene ambiguous. CDR3 length: 14 residues. The V gene lost 4 bases and the J gene lost 2 bases, with 13 bases spanning the gap. Germline values: CDR1 SGHNT, CDR2 YYREEE (reference sequence). The CDR3 loop reads CASSHTTETYEQYF. CDR3 DNA sequence: TGTGCCAGCAGCCATACGACGGAGACCTACGAGCAGTACTTC.

The chain joins TRBV5-4 to TRBJ1-5; 8 nucleotides agree with TRBD1. Trimming took 4 bases from V and 0 from J; bases not matched to a gene: 12. This CDR3 spans 18 amino acids. Germline V gene data show CDR1 as SGHNT and CDR2 as YYREEE (reference sequence). CDR3 sequence reads: CASSAGTGQPYSNQPQHF. The CDR3, as DNA: TGTGCCAGCAGCGCCGGGACAGGTCAGCCCTATAGCAATCAGCCCCAGCATTTT.

A remark on this clone: The junction does not match germline at one end; this may be a read error. The V gene is TRBV6-1, the J gene TRBJ1-1, with D uncertain. In germline, CDR1 is MNHNS, CDR2 SASEGT. This CDR3 comprises 11 residues. The CDR3 loop reads CASSEGLAAVF. The CDR3 DNA is TGTGCCAGCAGTGAAGGTTTAGCGGCGGTCTTT.

This clone was detected once. The chain employs TRBV3-1 (or the pseudogene TRBV3-2) and TRBJ2-5; 8 bases are shared with TRBD2. Unmatched junction bases numbered 2, after V lost 0 bases and J lost 2 bases. CDR1 LGHDT and CDR2 YNNKEL come from the germline V gene (reference sequence). The CDR3 sequence is 15 residues long. CDR3 in amino acids: CASSQEGTSQETQYF. In nucleotides, the CDR3 is TGTGCCAGCAGCCAAGAGGGGACTAGTCAAGAGACCCAGTACTTC.

The rearrangement joins TRBV28 to TRBJ1-5; D possibly corresponds to TRBD1 (6 bases). The CDR3 consists of 14 residues. V was trimmed by 6 bases and J by 7 bases, leaving 16 bases between them. Germline CDR1 is MDHEN and CDR2 is SYDVKM. CDR3 amino acids: CASSDRAQGQPQHF. Here the CDR3 DNA reads TGTGCCAGCAGCGACCGGGCGCAGGGGCAGCCCCAGCATTTT.

The gene calls are TRBV27 and TRBJ1-6; 7 bases map to TRBD1. The CDR3 extends over 14 amino acids. V shed 8 bases and J 5 bases; nucleotides not matched to a gene: 6. The germline V gene has CDR1 MNHEY and CDR2 SMNVEV (reference sequence). The CDR3: CASASGQNNSPLHF. CDR3 nucleotides: TGTGCCAGCGCCTCGGGACAGAATAATTCACCCCTCCACTTT.

V gene TRBV2 combines with J gene TRBJ2-1; weak D call: TRBD2 (5 bases). Germline CDR1 and CDR2: SNHLY and FYNNEI. This CDR3 region has 14 residues. The V end was cut by 1 base, the J end by 9 bases, with 13 bases between. The CDR3 spells CASSEVVTRGEQFF. CDR3 DNA sequence: TGTGCCAGCAGTGAAGTGGTCACCCGGGGTGAGCAGTTCTTC.

This chain connects TRBV5-6 to TRBJ2-5, with D maybe TRBD1 (6 bases). The CDR3 is 15 amino acids. Germline values: CDR1 SGHDT, CDR2 YYEEEE. The ends were cut back, 1 base at V and 4 bases at J, with 14 bases in the middle. The CDR3 loop is CASSLMGAGRETQYF. In DNA, the CDR3 is TGTGCCAGCAGCTTGATGGGGGCAGGGCGAGAGACCCAGTACTTC. Complete variable domain (other parts from reference TRBV5-6 and TRBJ2-5): DAGVTQSPTHLIKTRGQQVTLRCSPKSGHDTVSWYQQALGQGPQFIFQYYEEEERQRGNFPDRFSGHQFPNYSSELNVNALLLGDSALYLCASSLMGAGRETQYFGPGTRLLVL.

This clone appeared once. V gene TRBV24-1 combines with J gene TRBJ2-1; D is undetermined. CDR1 is KGHDR, CDR2 SFDVKD, per germline. This CDR3 has 12 residues. V shed 4 bases and J shed 12 bases, with 12 bases lying between them. In DNA form, the CDR3 reads TGTGCCACCAGTGACCCCTTTTTCGGGCAGTTCTTC. Protein: CATSDPFFGQFF.

In the case of this clone: Relative to the germline gene, one junction end is altered; a read error may explain this. The chain uses TRBV7-7 and TRBJ2-2, with 7 bases that match TRBD2. This CDR3 contains 17 residues. Germline CDR1 is SSHAT and CDR2 is FNYEAQ (reference sequence). The DNA of the CDR3 is TGTGCTAGCAGCCCCGTCCTTTGGGGGAGGGACACCGGGGAGCTGTTTTTT. This codes for CASSPVLWGRDTGELFF.